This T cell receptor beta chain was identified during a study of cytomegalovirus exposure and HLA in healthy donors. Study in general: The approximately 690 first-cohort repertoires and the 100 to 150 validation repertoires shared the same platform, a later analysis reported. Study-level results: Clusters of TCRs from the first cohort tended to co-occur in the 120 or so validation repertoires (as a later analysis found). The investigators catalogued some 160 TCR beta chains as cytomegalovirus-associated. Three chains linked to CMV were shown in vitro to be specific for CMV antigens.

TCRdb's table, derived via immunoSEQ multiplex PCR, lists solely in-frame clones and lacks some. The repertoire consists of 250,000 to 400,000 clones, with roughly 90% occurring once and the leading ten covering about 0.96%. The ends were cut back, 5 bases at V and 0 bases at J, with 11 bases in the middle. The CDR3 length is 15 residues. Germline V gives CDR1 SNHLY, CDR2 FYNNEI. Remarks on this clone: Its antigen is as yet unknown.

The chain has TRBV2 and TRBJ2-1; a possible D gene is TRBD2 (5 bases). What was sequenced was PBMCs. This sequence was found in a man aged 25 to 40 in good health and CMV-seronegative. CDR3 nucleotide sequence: TGTGCCAGCAGTAACGTCGAGGGCTCCTACAATGAGCAGTTCTTC. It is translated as CASSNVEGSYNEQFF.